A single sample gave rise to the 29 T cell receptor beta chains below, sequenced in a study of T-cell memory formation after mild COVID-19 (dated by TCRdb to the early 2020s). Receptors were amplified or captured by 5' RACE. The sequencer listed for this sample is Illumina NovaSeq 6000. TCRdb redid the processing of the public reads, applying fastp at Q25 and MiXCR, and retained in-frame beta chains. Duplicate CDR3 protein sequences are folded into a single record with the most common DNA and genes. This sample gives fewer than 350,000 distinct CDR3 sequences in total; 18% of them show up just once. The leading ten clones occupy under 30% of the sample. The sequenced material came from PBMCs or a T cell subset sorted from them (not recorded which). Receptors originate from a young man who had mild COVID-19 (a few samples of this study predate the infection). The sample titles of this study are shuffled in the database, so cell type and time point are left out; the donor was told from shared clones.

The sample holds a few counts of this clonotype. The chain recombines TRBV5-1 with TRBJ1-2; D is undetermined. Trimming took off 0 bases at V and 6 bases at J, with 6 bases between the two ends. The CDR3 consists of 12 residues. Germline V CDR1 and CDR2: SGHRS, YFSETQ. CDR3 region: CASSLEEHGYTF. In DNA, the CDR3 is TGCGCCAGCAGCTTGGAAGAGCATGGCTACACCTTC.

This clonotype was seen a few times. This chain joins TRBV20-1 and TRBJ2-7, with TRBD1 matching 10 bases. The CDR3 runs 14 residues. V shed 6 bases, J shed 3 bases, and the junction held 8 bases outside the gene matches. The V gene's germline CDR1 is DFQATT and CDR2 SNEGSKA (reference sequence). Written as DNA, the CDR3 is TGCAGTGCCCACGCCTGGACAGGGGGCTACGAGCAGTACTTC. This encodes CSAHAWTGGYEQYF.

In this sample, this clonotype turned up a few times. The chain joins TRBV2 to TRBJ2-5; unclear D gene. The germline V and J ends were trimmed by 6 bases and 2 bases, with 7 bases remaining between them. This CDR3 spans 12 amino acids. Germline V gene lookup returns CDR1 SNHLY and CDR2 FYNNEI. In DNA form, the CDR3 reads TGTGCCAGCAGGGCGGATCAAGAGACCCAGTACTTC. This encodes CASRADQETQYF.

The table lists this clonotype with many counts. This chain joins TRBV5-1 and TRBJ1-6; possible D gene TRBD1, 5 bases. V was clipped by 0 bases and J by 10 bases, with 8 bases between them. Germline lookup yields CDR1 SGHRS and CDR2 YFSETQ. The CDR3 has 13 amino acids. CDR3 amino acids: CASSLAGRSPLHF. CDR3 nucleotides: TGCGCCAGCAGCTTGGCGGGGCGATCACCCCTCCACTTT. The full variable domain, rest sourced from reference TRBV5-1 and TRBJ1-6, is KAGVTQTPRYLIKTRGQQVTLSCSPISGHRSVSWYQQTPGQGLQFLFEYFSETQRNKGNFPGRFSGRQFSNSRSEMNVSTLELGDSALYLCASSLAGRSPLHFGNGTRLTVT.

This clonotype has ten or more counts. The chain carries TRBV7-2 and TRBJ2-1, with TRBD1 matching over 7 bases. This CDR3 contains 14 residues. Germline lookup yields CDR1 SGHTA and CDR2 FQGNSA. With 3 bases clipped from V and 1 base from J, the junction kept 0 bases outside the gene matches. The CDR3 nucleotides are TGTGCCAGCAGCTTGGGACAGTCCTACAATGAGCAGTTCTTC. The encoded protein is CASSLGQSYNEQFF.

V and J are TRBV20-1 and TRBJ2-3, with D perhaps matching TRBD1 or TRBD2 (5 bases each). The CDR3 extends over 16 amino acids. V was pared by 5 bases and J by 0 bases, with 18 bases between. The germline gives CDR1 DFQATT, CDR2 SNEGSKA (reference sequence). The CDR3 bases are TGCAGTGCTCATCCCCAATTCGGGGCTAGCACAGATACGCAGTATTTT. Its translation is CSAHPQFGASTDTQYF.

This clonotype has ten or more counts. This chain connects TRBV7-8 to TRBJ2-4; TRBD2 is a possible D gene (5 bases). The CDR3 extends over 14 amino acids. Germline assignment: CDR1 SGHVS and CDR2 FQNEAQ. Trimming removed 1 base at V and 7 bases at J, with 11 bases between. DNA for the CDR3: TGTGCCAGCAGCTTAGGTCGGACTTCTAACATTCAGTACTTC. Amino acids: CASSLGRTSNIQYF.

CDR3 sequence reads: CSASPSGGTEAFF. CDR3 DNA: TGCAGTGCTAGTCCGAGTGGCGGCACTGAAGCTTTCTTT. The rearrangement links TRBV20-1 to TRBJ1-1, with D hard to call. Germline CDR1 reads DFQATT; CDR2 reads SNEGSKA (reference sequence). The V end lost 3 bases, the J end lost 4 bases, and 12 bases lay between the germline ends. The CDR3 extends over 13 amino acids.

The chain employs TRBV12-5 and TRBJ2-3; D remains unclear. The CDR3 has 13 residues. The ends were cut back, 6 bases at V and 1 base at J, with 8 bases in the middle. The germline CDR1 and CDR2 sequences are LGHNT and FRNRAP. The CDR3 DNA sequence: TGTGCTAGTGGCCGCTGGGGCACAGATACGCAGTATTTT. Translating it yields CASGRWGTDTQYF.

In its sample, this clonotype was seen a few times. J is TRBJ1-2 and V is TRBV2; 8 positions match TRBD1. CDR1 is SNHLY, CDR2 FYNNEI, per germline. There are 16 residues in the CDR3. The junction had 10 bases not matched to a gene; V was cut back by 3 bases and J by 4 bases. The CDR3 region is CASSETRDRKFYGYTF. DNA of the CDR3: TGTGCCAGCAGTGAGACCCGGGACAGGAAATTCTATGGCTACACCTTC.

This chain uses TRBV10-3 with TRBJ2-1; 7 nucleotides match TRBD1. Trimming removed 10 bases from V and 4 bases from J; junction bases left unmatched: 7. The CDR3 spans 13 residues. From germline, CDR1 is ENHRY and CDR2 SYGVKD. The CDR3 sequence: CASTTGSYNEQFF. CDR3 nucleotides: TGTGCCAGCACGACAGGGAGTTACAATGAGCAGTTCTTC.

This clonotype showed up many times. V gene TRBV7-9 combines with J gene TRBJ2-7; 9 bases match TRBD2. Germline V gene sequence: CDR1 SEHNR, CDR2 FQNEAQ (reference sequence). The CDR3 extends over 15 amino acids. J lost 3 bases, V lost 3 bases, and 6 bases had no gene match. DNA for the CDR3: TGTGCCAGCAGCTTTAGCGGGGGCCCTTACTACGAGCAGTACGTC. It specifies CASSFSGGPYYEQYV.

The table lists this clonotype with a few counts. The rearrangement joins TRBV15 to TRBJ2-1, with D unclear. Trimming took off 0 bases at V and 8 bases at J, with 14 bases between the two ends. The CDR3 spans 15 residues. The V gene's germline CDR1 is LNHNV and CDR2 YYDKDF (reference sequence). CDR3 region: CATSRDLRQSDEQFF. CDR3 bases: TGTGCCACCAGCAGAGATCTGCGGCAGTCCGATGAGCAGTTCTTC.

This chain's CDR3 is CATRIWGNTEAFF. The CDR3 nucleotides read TGTGCCACCCGGATCTGGGGGAACACTGAAGCTTTCTTT. The chain joins TRBV10-3 to TRBJ1-1; D uncertain. V lost 10 bases, J lost 1 base, and 13 bases lay in between. CDR3 length: 13 amino acids. Germline values: CDR1 ENHRY, CDR2 SYGVKD.

This rearrangement joins TRBV20-1 to TRBJ1-2, with a possible D match to TRBD1 (5 bases). This CDR3 has 14 residues. Between the trimmed V and J ends, which lost 6 bases and 0 bases, there was a span of 14 bases. Germline V gives CDR1 DFQATT, CDR2 SNEGSKA (reference sequence). CDR3 nucleotide sequence: TGCAGTGCGGTTGACAGATCAGCTAACTATGGCTACACCTTC. Translation gives CSAVDRSANYGYTF.

This clonotype has a handful of counts. This chain joins TRBV2 and TRBJ2-6, with D hard to call. From germline, CDR1 is SNHLY and CDR2 FYNNEI. The CDR3 is made up of 15 amino acids. Trimming took 7 bases from V and 2 from J, leaving 12 bases between them. The CDR3 loop reads CASKLATAGANVLTF. The DNA of the CDR3 is TGTGCCAGCAAGCTCGCCACAGCTGGGGCCAACGTCCTGACTTTC.

This sequence joins TRBV6-4 and TRBJ2-3, with D possibly matching TRBD2 (6 bases). CDR3 length: 15 residues. Looked up from germline, CDR1 is MRHNA and CDR2 is SNTAGT. V dropped 0 bases and J dropped 1 base, with 8 bases sitting between them. Here the CDR3 reads CASSDSWGGTDTQYF. The CDR3 bases are TGTGCCAGCAGTGACTCGTGGGGGGGCACAGATACGCAGTATTTT.

This clonotype came up a few times. Here the CDR3 reads CASSQGQGPDYEQYF. DNA of the CDR3: TGTGCCAGCAGCCAAGGACAGGGCCCCGACTACGAGCAGTACTTC. V and J are TRBV3-1 and TRBJ2-7, with TRBD1 matching over 7 bases. The CDR3 sequence is 15 residues long. CDR1 and CDR2 (germline): LGHDT, YNNKEL (reference sequence). V gave up 1 base and J gave up 3 bases; unmatched junction bases: 6.

V gene TRBV5-1 combines with J gene TRBJ2-7, with TRBD1 matching 8 bases. Germline loops: CDR1 SGHRS, CDR2 YFSETQ. V gave up 3 bases and J gave up 5 bases; unmatched junction bases: 10. The CDR3 loop spans 15 amino acids. CDR3 bases: TGCGCCAGCAGCTCCACGGGACAGGTTTTCGACGAGCAGTACTTC. The encoded protein is CASSSTGQVFDEQYF.

This chain uses TRBV25-1 with TRBJ2-2; D remains unclear. Deletions cut 7 bases from V and 4 bases from J, with 7 bases between. The germline V gene encodes CDR1 MGHDK and CDR2 SYGVNS. This CDR3 comprises 12 residues. The CDR3: CASTRVTGELFF. The CDR3 bases are TGTGCCAGCACAAGGGTCACCGGGGAGCTGTTTTTT.

This clonotype was picked up a small number of times. This chain connects TRBV5-1 to TRBJ1-1, with 9 bases fitting TRBD1. The V segment lost 3 bases and the J segment 6 bases; nucleotides outside the gene matches: 9. Looked up from germline, CDR1 is SGHRS and CDR2 is YFSETQ. This CDR3 spans 15 amino acids. The CDR3 here is CASSSGQGGTAEAFF. Here the CDR3 DNA reads TGCGCCAGCAGCTCGGGACAGGGAGGCACTGCTGAAGCTTTCTTT.

This clonotype was seen only a few times. The V gene is TRBV28, the J gene TRBJ2-7; the match to TRBD1 covers 7 bases. The germline V gene encodes CDR1 MDHEN and CDR2 SYDVKM. The junction had 14 bases not matched to a gene; V was cut back by 5 bases and J by 4 bases. This CDR3 has 16 residues. Here the CDR3 DNA reads TGTGCCAGCAGTCCGGCCCCTGGGACAGAAGTGTACGAGCAGTACGTC. This translates into CASSPAPGTEVYEQYV.

This clonotype was seen at least ten times. The V and J genes are TRBV7-9 and TRBJ2-1; TRBD2 is a possible D gene (7 bases). The germline CDR1 and CDR2 sequences are SEHNR and FQNEAQ (reference sequence). The V end was cut by 5 bases, the J end by 4 bases, with 15 bases between. CDR3 length: 15 residues. The CDR3: CASSQGGASYNEQFF. The DNA for the CDR3 is TGTGCCAGCAGCCAAGGGGGGGCATCTTACAATGAGCAGTTCTTC.

The V call is TRBV28, the J call TRBJ2-4; D tentatively reads TRBD1 or TRBD2 (6 bases each). Germline V gene sequence: CDR1 MDHEN, CDR2 SYDVKM. The V end lost 9 bases, the J end lost 4 bases, and 25 bases lay between the germline ends. The CDR3 length is 17 residues. The CDR3 loop reads CARSPGQPRGAKNIQYF. CDR3 coding DNA: TGTGCCAGATCGCCTGGACAGCCTCGCGGGGCAAAAAACATTCAGTACTTC.

This chain joins TRBV27 and TRBJ2-3; D is undetermined. Trimming shortened V by 7 bases and J by 3 bases, and 11 bases separated the two germline ends. The CDR3 consists of 13 residues. CDR1 is MNHEY, CDR2 SMNVEV, per germline (reference sequence). CDR3 nucleotide sequence: TGTGCCAGCATTTCCTGGGTTACAGATACGCAGTATTTT. Its protein product is CASISWVTDTQYF.

This sequence joins TRBV6-6 and TRBJ1-1, with D perhaps TRBD1 (5 bases). The V gene's germline CDR1 is MNHNY and CDR2 SVGAGI (reference sequence). This CDR3 has 13 amino acids. The V end lost 8 bases, the J end lost 0 bases, and 10 bases lay between the germline ends. CDR3: CASDQGVNTEAFF. CDR3 DNA: TGTGCCAGCGATCAGGGCGTGAACACTGAAGCTTTCTTT.

This clonotype has a handful of counts. This sequence joins TRBV12-3 or TRBV12-4 and TRBJ1-1, with D possibly being TRBD1 (6 bases). This CDR3 is built from 12 residues. Trimming took off 8 bases at V and 8 bases at J, with 15 bases between the two ends. Here the CDR3 reads CASHLGGQEAFF. In nucleotides, the CDR3 is TGTGCCAGCCACTTAGGGGGGCAGGAAGCTTTCTTT.

This clonotype was counted between two and nine times. This chain uses TRBV4-3 with TRBJ1-2, with a possible D match to TRBD1 (5 bases). Germline CDR1 reads LGHNA; CDR2 reads YSLEER. The CDR3 has 15 amino acids. V was trimmed by 3 bases and J by 4 bases, leaving 15 bases between them. The CDR3 spells CASSQGEGVGYGYTF. The CDR3 coding sequence is TGCGCCAGCAGCCAGGGGGAAGGGGTCGGCTATGGCTACACCTTC.

The chain has TRBV5-6 and TRBJ1-2, with unresolved D. V was shortened by 0 bases and J by 1 base, with 4 bases between the two germline ends. The V gene's germline CDR1 is SGHDT and CDR2 YYEEEE. The CDR3 length is 13 residues. The CDR3 DNA follows: TGTGCCAGCAGCTTGGCCCTTAACTATGGCTACACCTTC. As protein: CASSLALNYGYTF.